These 18 T cell receptor beta chains were sequenced from one sample in a study of early T cells in non-severe SARS-CoV-2 infection. MiXCR was run by TCRdb on the 5' RACE reads, yielding one entry per CDR3 protein. The profile shows some 60,000 distinct CDR3 sequences, roughly a tenth of them singletons. The source material was whole blood. These receptors were taken from an adult who was a healthcare worker with PCR-confirmed SARS-CoV-2 infection or an uninfected control (not recorded which).

There are a few counts of this clonotype. This chain links TRBV24-1 with TRBJ2-1; perhaps TRBD2 as D (5 bases). The germline CDR1 and CDR2 sequences are KGHDR and SFDVKD. The CDR3 runs 15 residues. Trimming took 2 bases from V and 8 from J, leaving 15 bases between them. The CDR3 DNA reads TGTGCCACCAGTGATTCCCTGAAAGGGAGAGATGAGCAGTTCTTC. Its translation is CATSDSLKGRDEQFF.

The CDR3 protein is CASSPLLGQGVAANYGYTF. The CDR3 DNA reads TGTGCCAGCAGCCCGCTTTTGGGACAGGGGGTGGCTGCTAACTATGGCTACACCTTC. The chain uses TRBV4-2 and TRBJ1-2; TRBD1 aligns across 11 bases. Germline V lookup: CDR1 LGHNA, CDR2 YNFKEQ. The CDR3 is 19 residues long. With 4 bases clipped from V and 0 bases from J, the junction kept 13 bases outside the gene matches.

The chain couples TRBV6-5 to TRBJ1-1, with D possibly TRBD1 on 5 matching bases. This CDR3 comprises 14 residues. The V end was cut by 9 bases, the J end by 0 bases, with 14 bases between. CDR1 and CDR2 from the germline V gene are MNHEY and SVGAGI. CDR3: CASRDFRLNTEAFF. CDR3 coding DNA: TGTGCCAGTAGGGACTTTCGTCTGAACACTGAAGCTTTCTTT.

This clonotype was seen at least ten times. The chain uses TRBV5-5 and TRBJ1-2; D is perhaps TRBD1 (5 bases). V lost 0 bases to trimming and J lost 0 bases, with 15 bases between them. Looked up from germline, CDR1 is SGHKS and CDR2 is YYEKEE (reference sequence). The CDR3 contains 17 residues. The CDR3 nucleotides are TGTGCCAGCAGCTTGGGTCCTCCGCAGGGACCTAACTATGGCTACACCTTC. It specifies CASSLGPPQGPNYGYTF.

The chain links TRBV29-1 to TRBJ2-1; TRBD2 might be the D (5 bases). The CDR3 consists of 14 residues. Between the trimmed V and J ends, which lost 6 bases and 2 bases, there was a span of 14 bases. Germline CDR1 reads SQVTM; CDR2 reads ANQGSEA. CDR3 in amino acids: CSVEESGAYNEQFF. DNA for the CDR3: TGCAGCGTCGAGGAGTCCGGGGCCTACAATGAGCAGTTCTTC.

The DNA for the CDR3 is TGTGCCATCAGTCGGAAGACTGCTAGCACAGATACGCAGTATTTT. It translates to CAISRKTASTDTQYF. V is TRBV10-3 and J is TRBJ2-3, with unresolved D. V gave up 5 bases and J gave up 0 bases, with 12 bases separating them. The CDR3 is made up of 15 amino acids. The germline CDR1 and CDR2 sequences are ENHRY and SYGVKD.

This clonotype was detected only a few times. The chain is built from TRBV11-2 and TRBJ1-1, with 11 bases lining up with TRBD1. This CDR3 is 17 amino acids long. CDR1 is SGHAT, CDR2 FQNNGV, per germline. V shed 1 base and J 1 base; nucleotides not matched to a gene: 5. The CDR3, as DNA: TGTGCCAGCAGCTTAGGGACAGGGGGCGCTTGGAACACTGAAGCTTTCTTT. This gives the protein CASSLGTGGAWNTEAFF.

This clonotype has more than one count but fewer than ten. J is TRBJ2-5 and V is TRBV7-9; either TRBD1 or TRBD2 may supply D (5 bases each). Germline CDR1 and CDR2: SEHNR and FQNEAQ (reference sequence). This CDR3 has 14 amino acids. Trimming pared 5 bases from V and 5 bases from J, leaving 15 bases between. In DNA, the CDR3 is TGTGCCAGCAGCCTAGGGACCACTGCGGAGACCCAGTACTTC. This encodes CASSLGTTAETQYF.

The chain uses TRBV28 and TRBJ2-2; D is unclear. CDR3 size: 13 residues. The ends were cut back, 1 base at V and 6 bases at J, with 6 bases in the middle. Germline V gene lookup returns CDR1 MDHEN and CDR2 SYDVKM. The CDR3 bases are TGTGCCAGCAGTTTATATCCGGCCGGGGAGCTGTTTTTT. Translated: CASSLYPAGELFF.

This chain links TRBV30 with TRBJ1-2; D perhaps matches TRBD1 (5 bases). Germline lookup yields CDR1 GTSNPN and CDR2 SVGIG (reference sequence). The germline V and J ends were trimmed by 0 bases and 8 bases, with 25 bases remaining between them. The CDR3 consists of 17 residues. CDR3 amino acids: CAWSVSQQARTVQGYTF. The CDR3 DNA reads as TGTGCCTGGAGTGTAAGTCAACAGGCTCGGACCGTTCAAGGCTACACCTTC.

This clonotype was seen a handful of times. The chain couples TRBV5-1 to TRBJ2-1, with TRBD1 as a possible D gene (5 bases). Deletions cut 2 bases from V and 7 bases from J, with 13 bases between. Germline-derived CDR1 and CDR2 are SGHRS and YFSETQ. There are 14 residues in the CDR3. The CDR3 loop is CASSFLASGNEQFF. CDR3 DNA sequence: TGCGCCAGCAGCTTCCTGGCCTCAGGGAATGAGCAGTTCTTC.

The V call is TRBV2, the J call TRBJ2-3, with D perhaps matching TRBD1 (5 bases). Between the trimmed V and J ends, which lost 3 bases and 2 bases, there was a span of 15 bases. Per germline, CDR1 SNHLY and CDR2 FYNNEI. This CDR3 is built from 16 residues. The CDR3 DNA sequence: TGTGCCAGCAGTGACTTAATCCTGACAGTCACAGATACGCAGTATTTT. Amino acid sequence: CASSDLILTVTDTQYF.

There are a few counts of this clonotype. V usage is TRBV2 and J usage is TRBJ2-7; a possible D gene is TRBD1 (6 bases). The CDR3 runs to 14 residues. V was pared by 8 bases and J by 3 bases, with 17 bases between. CDR1 and CDR2 (germline): SNHLY, FYNNEI. The CDR3 DNA sequence: TGTGCCAGCCCCAACAGGGTTGGGGGCTACGAGCAGTACGTC. As protein: CASPNRVGGYEQYV.

This chain links TRBV5-4 with TRBJ2-2, with 10 bases lining up with TRBD1. Trimming cost V 4 bases and J 2 bases; bases outside gene matches: 5. CDR3 length: 16 residues. Germline V gene data show CDR1 as SGHNT and CDR2 as YYREEE (reference sequence). CDR3 residues: CASSRDRGLNTGELFF. DNA for the CDR3: TGTGCCAGCAGCCGGGACAGGGGTCTCAACACCGGGGAGCTGTTTTTT. Complete variable domain (other parts from reference TRBV5-4 and TRBJ2-2): ETGVTQSPTHLIKTRGQQVTLRCSSQSGHNTVSWYQQALGQGPQFIFQYYREEENGRGNFPPRFSGLQFPNYSSELNVNALELDDSALYLCASSRDRGLNTGELFFGEGSRLTVL.

This clonotype appeared a few times. The CDR3 DNA reads TGCAGTGCGAGACTAGCGGGGGAACCAAAAGAGACCCAGTACTTC. It translates to CSARLAGEPKETQYF. This sequence joins TRBV20-1 and TRBJ2-5, with 12 nucleotides matching TRBD2. The CDR3 runs 15 residues. Germline values: CDR1 DFQATT, CDR2 SNEGSKA (reference sequence). With 6 bases clipped from V and 3 bases from J, the junction kept 8 bases outside the gene matches.

This clonotype was picked up many times. The rearrangement joins TRBV5-1 to TRBJ1-2, with 7 bases fitting TRBD1. Germline V gives CDR1 SGHRS, CDR2 YFSETQ. The CDR3 is 14 residues long. V was clipped by 4 bases and J by 6 bases; unmatched bases: 9. CDR3 bases: TGCGCCAGCAGCACGACAGGGATCGGGAATGGCTACACCTTC. It translates to CASSTTGIGNGYTF.

This clonotype was seen more than once but under ten times. The chain recombines TRBV20-1 with TRBJ2-6; 7 nucleotides agree with TRBD1. This CDR3 spans 20 amino acids. Unmatched junction bases numbered 14, after V lost 0 bases and J lost 0 bases. Germline lookup yields CDR1 DFQATT and CDR2 SNEGSKA (reference sequence). Written as DNA, the CDR3 is TGCAGTGCTAGAGATCATGTGTGGCAGGGGGTTTCCTCTGGGGCCAACGTCCTGACTTTC. This encodes CSARDHVWQGVSSGANVLTF.

This chain joins TRBV6-2 or TRBV6-3 and TRBJ2-5; TRBD1 agrees at 7 bases. CDR1 and CDR2 from the germline V gene are MNHEY and SVGEGT. The CDR3 sequence is 14 residues long. The V gene end was trimmed by 5 bases and the J gene end by 4 bases; junction bases not matched to a gene: 7. CDR3 sequence: CASSRTGAPETQYF. In DNA form, the CDR3 reads TGTGCCAGCAGTCGTACAGGGGCCCCAGAGACCCAGTACTTC.